A single sample is the source of the 29 T cell receptor beta chains below, sequenced in a study of control samples from healthy donors and cancer patients. Profiled with immunoSEQ multiplex PCR; TCRdb holds only in-frame clones, not every one. The sample comprises approximately 87,000 clones, about nine tenths of which are singletons, and about 16% rests with the top ten. Sequencing was performed on blood. Receptors were obtained from a man aged 50-60 years in good health.

The V and J genes are TRBV18 and TRBJ2-6; D not certain. In germline, CDR1 is KGHSH, CDR2 LQKENI. The CDR3 covers 16 residues. V shed 2 bases and J shed 0 bases, with 8 bases lying between them. The DNA for the CDR3 is TGTGCCAGCTCACCAGGACGAGACTCTGGGGCCAACGTCCTGACTTTC. It codes for CASSPGRDSGANVLTF.

The J gene is TRBJ2-2, the V gene TRBV6-5, with D tentatively TRBD1 (5 bases). The CDR3 sequence is 15 residues long. The V gene's germline CDR1 is MNHEY and CDR2 SVGAGI. V was clipped by 2 bases and J by 5 bases, with 12 bases between them. DNA for the CDR3: TGTGCCAGCAGTTACGGGGCAGGAGTTACCGGGGAGCTGTTTTTT. Encoded protein: CASSYGAGVTGELFF.

This clone showed up just once. The chain has TRBV2 and TRBJ1-1; the D gene is possibly TRBD1 (6 bases). Germline V lookup: CDR1 SNHLY, CDR2 FYNNEI. This CDR3 has 14 residues. V was shortened by 4 bases and J by 5 bases, with 14 bases between the two germline ends. CDR3 in DNA: TGTGCCAGCAGTGTAAACAGGGTTCGGACTGAAGCTTTCTTT. Its translation is CASSVNRVRTEAFF.

The J gene is TRBJ2-1, the V gene TRBV4-1, with TRBD1 identical over 10 bases. This CDR3 is 16 amino acids long. Germline V CDR1 and CDR2: MGHRA, YSYEKL. V trimming: 2 bases; J trimming: 13 bases; junction bases outside the gene matches: 14. The DNA for the CDR3 is TGCGCCAGCAGCCAAAGAACCGGGACAGGGGCTGGCACACAGTTCTTC. It codes for CASSQRTGTGAGTQFF.

This clone was picked up a small number of times. This rearrangement joins TRBV12-3 or TRBV12-4 to TRBJ1-5; maybe TRBD1 (6 bases). V was cut by 5 bases and J by 7 bases, with 12 bases left in between. CDR3 length: 13 residues. The CDR3: CASSVQGRQPQHF. The CDR3, as DNA: TGTGCCAGCAGTGTACAGGGTAGACAGCCCCAGCATTTT.

The chain carries TRBV7-9 and TRBJ1-5, with D possibly matching TRBD1 (5 bases). The CDR3 extends over 14 amino acids. Trimming shortened V by 5 bases and J by 5 bases, and 13 bases separated the two germline ends. The germline V gene has CDR1 SEHNR and CDR2 FQNEAQ (reference sequence). The CDR3 nucleotides read TGTGCCAGCAGCCCAGGGATTGCGGATCAGCCCCAGCATTTT. It specifies CASSPGIADQPQHF.

The gene calls are TRBV6-5 and TRBJ1-2; no definite D call. Germline-derived CDR1 and CDR2 are MNHEY and SVGAGI. CDR3 length: 13 residues. Trimming took off 8 bases at V and 2 bases at J, with 12 bases between the two ends. The CDR3 reads CASSFMTNYGYTF. The CDR3 DNA sequence: TGTGCCAGCTCTTTTATGACAAACTATGGCTACACCTTC.

As concerns this clone: The same CDR3 is also encoded by other DNA sequences in this sample. This chain links TRBV7-2 with TRBJ1-2; no definite D call. Trimming took 5 bases from V and 4 from J, leaving 8 bases between them. The CDR3 contains 12 residues. CDR1 and CDR2 (germline): SGHTA, FQGNSA. The CDR3 region is CASSATGYGYTF. DNA of the CDR3: TGTGCCAGCAGCGCGACGGGCTATGGCTACACCTTC.

The chain links TRBV24-1 to TRBJ2-7, with D perhaps matching TRBD1 (6 bases). Trimming stripped 11 bases from V and 3 bases from J, with 10 bases between. Germline values: CDR1 KGHDR, CDR2 SFDVKD. CDR3 length: 11 amino acids. CDR3 in amino acids: CAIGDNYEQYF. The CDR3 coding sequence is TGTGCCATTGGGGACAACTACGAGCAGTACTTC.

This chain connects TRBV15 to TRBJ2-7; weak D call: TRBD2 (5 bases). Between the trimmed V and J ends, which lost 4 bases and 3 bases, there was a span of 7 bases. CDR1 LNHNV and CDR2 YYDKDF come from the germline V gene (reference sequence). The CDR3 is 12 amino acids. This CDR3 reads CATSTGNYEQYF. The CDR3 DNA sequence: TGTGCCACCAGCACGGGGAACTACGAGCAGTACTTC.

The V gene is TRBV5-6, the J gene TRBJ2-6; TRBD2 might be the D (5 bases). The V gene's germline CDR1 is SGHDT and CDR2 YYEEEE. V lost 1 base and J lost 0, with 11 bases in between. This CDR3 spans 17 amino acids. CDR3 coding DNA: TGTGCCAGCAGCTTGTTTACGGGGAACTCTGGGGCCAACGTCCTGACTTTC. It translates to CASSLFTGNSGANVLTF.

The V gene is TRBV6-2 or TRBV6-3, the J gene TRBJ1-1; 8 bases line up with TRBD1. This CDR3 is built from 14 residues. After removal of 6 bases from V and 2 bases from J, the junction contained 5 bases not matched to a gene. Germline V CDR1 and CDR2: MNHEY, SVGEGT. The DNA of the CDR3 is TGTGCCAGCAGCTGGGGACAGGCTAACACTGAAGCTTTCTTT. Protein product: CASSWGQANTEAFF.

The chain is built from TRBV2 and TRBJ1-5; D remains unclear. The CDR3 is 14 amino acids. The V gene's germline CDR1 is SNHLY and CDR2 FYNNEI. V was shortened by 4 bases and J by 0 bases, with 7 bases between the two germline ends. This CDR3 is CASSAGFSNQPQHF. The CDR3, as DNA: TGTGCCAGCAGTGCCGGGTTTAGCAATCAGCCCCAGCATTTT.

The chain couples TRBV6-5 to TRBJ2-1, with TRBD1 matching over 10 bases. The CDR3 loop spans 14 amino acids. The germline gives CDR1 MNHEY, CDR2 SVGAGI. V lost 6 bases, J lost 8 bases, and 7 bases stayed unmatched. The CDR3 DNA is TGTGCCAGCAGGGAGACAGGGGGCCTCCATGAGCAGTTCTTC. Residues: CASRETGGLHEQFF.

This chain links TRBV11-2 with TRBJ2-1; 13 nucleotides line up with TRBD2. The CDR3 is made up of 16 amino acids. V dropped 2 bases and J dropped 2; count of bases not matched to a gene: 0. The germline CDR1 and CDR2 sequences are SGHAT and FQNNGV. The CDR3 sequence is CASSLTSGGAYNEQFF. In DNA, the CDR3 is TGTGCCAGCAGCTTAACTAGCGGGGGGGCCTACAATGAGCAGTTCTTC.

The chain has TRBV25-1 and TRBJ1-2, with 9 bases fitting TRBD1. The CDR3 runs 14 residues. Germline V gene lookup returns CDR1 MGHDK and CDR2 SYGVNS. The V segment lost 4 bases and the J segment 10 bases; nucleotides outside the gene matches: 10. In nucleotides, the CDR3 is TGTGCCAGCAGTGCTGCGGGACAGGGTTTGGACTACACCTTC. This encodes CASSAAGQGLDYTF.

The V call is TRBV6-5, the J call TRBJ1-2; 7 positions agree with TRBD1. This CDR3 is 15 amino acids long. Germline V gene data show CDR1 as MNHEY and CDR2 as SVGAGI. After removal of 2 bases from V and 1 base from J, the junction contained 4 bases not matched to a gene. The CDR3 sequence is CASSYRGQFNYGYTF. The CDR3 nucleotides are TGTGCCAGCAGTTACAGGGGGCAATTTAACTATGGCTACACCTTC.

The V and J genes are TRBV10-3 and TRBJ1-5, with D tentatively TRBD1 (6 bases). This CDR3 has 13 amino acids. Looked up from germline, CDR1 is ENHRY and CDR2 is SYGVKD. V was shortened by 3 bases and J by 5 bases, with 8 bases between the two germline ends. In nucleotides, the CDR3 is TGTGCCATCAGTGACGGGGGCGATCAGCCCCAGCATTTT. It yields the protein CAISDGGDQPQHF.

The chain has TRBV19 and TRBJ2-1; TRBD1 is a possible D gene (6 bases). This CDR3 region has 14 residues. V lost 7 bases and J lost 10, with 20 bases in between. CDR1 is LNHDA and CDR2 is SQIVND in the germline V gene (reference sequence). CDR3 sequence reads: CASTFPGHAGEQFF. The CDR3 DNA reads as TGTGCCAGTACCTTCCCGGGACACGCAGGAGAGCAGTTCTTC.

Only one count was recorded for this clone. This chain links TRBV6-6 with TRBJ1-2; D remains unclear. Germline CDR1 and CDR2: MNHNY and SVGAGI (reference sequence). The germline V and J ends were trimmed by 2 bases and 3 bases, with 4 bases remaining between them. This CDR3 region has 12 residues. DNA for the CDR3: TGTGCCAGCAGTTACAGAGACTATGGCTACACCTTC. Translating it yields CASSYRDYGYTF.

Regarding this clone: Other DNA sequences in the same sample also yield this CDR3. This sequence joins TRBV11-1 and TRBJ1-1; D call uncertain. Trimming removed 1 base at V and 1 base at J, with 7 bases between. Germline CDR1 is SGHAT and CDR2 is FQDESV (reference sequence). The CDR3 length is 14 residues. CDR3 sequence reads: CASSLVSGNTEAFF. The CDR3 region has the DNA TGTGCCAGCAGCTTAGTTTCGGGGAACACTGAAGCTTTCTTT. Looking up the rest from reference TRBV11-1 and TRBJ1-1 gives the full variable domain: EAEVAQSPRYKITEKSQAVAFWCDPISGHATLYWYRQILGQGPELLVQFQDESVVDDSQLPKDRFSAERLKGVDSTLKIQPAELGDSAMYLCASSLVSGNTEAFFGQGTRLTVV.

The chain employs TRBV6-4 and TRBJ2-1; D remains ambiguous. The V gene's germline CDR1 is MRHNA and CDR2 SNTAGT. The CDR3 sequence is 14 residues long. The V and J ends lost 6 bases and 0 bases respectively, with 9 bases between them. In nucleotides, the CDR3 is TGTGCCAGCAGGTTGATAAGCTCCTACAATGAGCAGTTCTTC. Residues: CASRLISSYNEQFF.

This rearrangement joins TRBV7-9 to TRBJ2-2, with 8 bases matching TRBD2. The CDR3 sequence is 14 residues long. V shed 10 bases and J 0 bases; nucleotides not matched to a gene: 4. The V gene's germline CDR1 is SEHNR and CDR2 FQNEAQ (reference sequence). CDR3 sequence (DNA): TGTGCCACGGCGGGGGGCACGAACACCGGGGAGCTGTTTTTT. Protein sequence: CATAGGTNTGELFF.

The chain uses TRBV11-2 and TRBJ1-4; TRBD1 matches at 8 bases. CDR3 length: 16 amino acids. From germline, CDR1 is SGHAT and CDR2 FQNNGV. V dropped 2 bases and J dropped 7; count of bases not matched to a gene: 9. The CDR3 loop reads CASSLTPTGVGEKLFF. The CDR3 nucleotides read TGTGCCAGCAGCTTAACCCCGACAGGGGTCGGTGAAAAACTGTTTTTT.

This sequence joins TRBV18 and TRBJ2-3; D is unresolved. CDR1 KGHSH and CDR2 LQKENI come from the germline V gene. Trimming pared 2 bases from V and 6 bases from J, leaving 9 bases between. The CDR3 loop spans 13 amino acids. DNA of the CDR3: TGTGCCAGCTCACCAAGGATCCGGGATACGCAGTATTTT. This translates into CASSPRIRDTQYF.

This chain connects TRBV10-2 to TRBJ1-5, with D maybe TRBD1 (5 bases). The CDR3 contains 16 residues. CDR1 WSHSY and CDR2 SAAADI come from the germline V gene. Trimming shortened V by 0 bases and J by 6 bases, and 15 bases separated the two germline ends. DNA for the CDR3: TGCGCCAGCAGTGAGTCAGACAGAATGGGTGCTCAGCCCCAGCATTTT. The encoded protein is CASSESDRMGAQPQHF.

The chain joins TRBV10-1 to TRBJ2-7; TRBD2 aligns across 9 bases. The CDR3 is 13 amino acids. J gave up 4 bases and V 4 bases, and 2 bases lay outside the gene matches. Germline values: CDR1 WNHNN, CDR2 SYGVQD (reference sequence). CDR3 DNA sequence: TGCGCCAGCAGTGGGGGACTAGCATACGAGCAGTACTTC. Translation gives CASSGGLAYEQYF.

A single count supports this clone. The chain links TRBV9 to TRBJ1-2; 7 bases are shared with TRBD1. Per the germline V gene, CDR1 is SGDLS and CDR2 is YYNGEE. V dropped 3 bases and J dropped 2; count of bases not matched to a gene: 16. The length of the CDR3 is 18 residues. The CDR3 DNA sequence: TGTGCCAGCAGCGACGCCCGGGACAGTCCCACCGGGAACTATGGCTACACCTTC. Its translation is CASSDARDSPTGNYGYTF.

This chain links TRBV12-5 with TRBJ1-5; 7 nucleotides align to TRBD1. J gave up 9 bases and V 4 bases, and 12 bases lay outside the gene matches. Germline-derived CDR1 and CDR2 are LGHNT and FRNRAP. The CDR3 runs to 15 residues. The CDR3 DNA sequence: TGTGCTAGTGGTTCGGGACAGCCGACAGGACGGCCCCAGCATTTT. This translates into CASGSGQPTGRPQHF.